These 8 T cell receptor beta chains were all obtained from the same sample, sequenced in a study of T cell changes during pregnancy in multiple sclerosis. Some clones are missing from TCRdb's copy, which holds only in-frame ones; the method was immunoSEQ multiplex PCR. Of some 61,000 clones listed, about 89% were seen once; the top ten hold roughly 0.87%. Material: peripheral blood, obtained in the second trimester of pregnancy. The receptors here all came from a female donor with multiple sclerosis, enrolled in a pregnancy study.

The chain uses TRBV19 and TRBJ2-1; TRBD2 matches at 7 bases. Germline CDR1 reads LNHDA; CDR2 reads SQIVND (reference sequence). This CDR3 is built from 16 residues. The trim removed 5 bases at V and 7 bases at J, leaving 14 bases unmatched. Here the CDR3 DNA reads TGTGCCAGTAGTTGGGTTAGGGTGAGGCGGGGGAATGAGCAGTTCTTC. Translating it yields CASSWVRVRRGNEQFF.

V gene TRBV4-2 combines with J gene TRBJ2-1; TRBD2 matches 12 bases. This CDR3 spans 18 amino acids. Germline-derived CDR1 and CDR2 are LGHNA and YNFKEQ. V trimming: 0 bases; J trimming: 9 bases; junction bases outside the gene matches: 12. This CDR3 is CASSQERLAGVVMGEQFF. In nucleotides, the CDR3 is TGTGCCAGCAGCCAAGAAAGACTAGCGGGGGTCGTTATGGGTGAGCAGTTCTTC.

The chain uses TRBV7-9 and TRBJ1-4, with 7 bases matching TRBD1. CDR3 length: 14 amino acids. Losses at the gene ends were 1 base for V and 6 bases for J; bases not matched to a gene: 2. CDR1 and CDR2 from the germline V gene are SEHNR and FQNEAQ (reference sequence). This CDR3 reads CASSLGGTDEKLFF. The CDR3 bases are TGTGCCAGCAGCTTAGGCGGGACAGATGAAAAACTGTTTTTT.

The CDR3 reads CAWSVEGASEAFF. CDR3 coding DNA: TGTGCCTGGAGTGTAGAGGGGGCGTCTGAAGCTTTCTTT. The chain uses TRBV30 and TRBJ1-1; TRBD1 aligns across 7 bases. The germline V gene encodes CDR1 GTSNPN and CDR2 SVGIG (reference sequence). The CDR3 length is 13 residues. V trimming: 0 bases; J trimming: 6 bases; junction bases outside the gene matches: 4.

This clone was seen a handful of times. The chain has TRBV18 and TRBJ1-2; 10 nucleotides align to TRBD1. J was trimmed by 3 bases and V by 6 bases; bases with no gene match: 4. This CDR3 is built from 14 residues. In germline, CDR1 is KGHSH, CDR2 LQKENI. The CDR3 coding sequence is TGTGCCAGCTCCCGGGACAGGGGCGACTATGGCTACACCTTC. Translation: CASSRDRGDYGYTF. The complete variable domain, with remaining parts taken from reference TRBV18 and TRBJ1-2, reads NAGVMQNPRHLVRRRGQEARLRCSPMKGHSHVYWYRQLPEEGLKFMVYLQKENIIDESGMPKERFSAEFPKEGPSILRIQQVVRGDSAAYFCASSRDRGDYGYTFGSGTRLTVV.

The chain uses TRBV9 and TRBJ1-1; no clear D. V gave up 0 bases and J gave up 4 bases, with 13 bases separating them. Germline V gives CDR1 SGDLS, CDR2 YYNGEE. The CDR3 runs to 15 residues. The CDR3 sequence: CASSVGSLQLTEAFF. DNA for the CDR3: TGTGCCAGCAGCGTAGGGAGCCTCCAGCTCACTGAAGCTTTCTTT.

V gene TRBV6-4 combines with J gene TRBJ1-2, with TRBD1 identical over 8 bases. The trim removed 3 bases at V and 8 bases at J, leaving 17 bases unmatched. The CDR3 totals 17 residues. Germline assignment: CDR1 MRHNA and CDR2 SNTAGT. The CDR3 DNA follows: TGTGCCAGCAGTGATTCTCATTTTGGACAGGGATCAGGAGGCTACACCTTC. It is translated as CASSDSHFGQGSGGYTF.

This clone was picked up one time. The chain employs TRBV15 and TRBJ2-7; D might be TRBD2 (5 bases). Germline V gene data show CDR1 as LNHNV and CDR2 as YYDKDF (reference sequence). Deletions cut 5 bases from V and 3 bases from J, with 17 bases between. The length of the CDR3 is 15 residues. The CDR3 DNA reads TGTGCCACCAGCCCCGTGAGAGGGAACATCTACGAGCAGTACTTC. Translating gives CATSPVRGNIYEQYF. Based on the CDR3 plus reference TRBV15 and TRBJ2-7, the full variable domain is DAMVIQNPRYQVTQFGKPVTLSCSQTLNHNVMYWYQQKSSQAPKLLFHYYDKDFNNEADTPDNFQSRRPNTSFCFLDIRSPGLGDTAMYLCATSPVRGNIYEQYFGPGTRLTVT.